The table lists the clone carrying this T cell receptor (beta chain) with a count of one. Its antigen is currently unknown. CDR3 length equals 16 residues. V dropped 5 bases and J dropped 0; count of bases not matched to a gene: 7. Germline CDR1 and CDR2: SEHNR and FQNEAQ (reference sequence). The data are from a study of blood T cells in healthy people across ages. Whole-study findings and limits: TCR beta diversity tracked closely with naive T cell percentage.

Primed by a sample-barcoded 5' primer and a J-beta primer mix, a second PCR proceeded for about 6 to 12 cycles. One entry per CDR3 protein results from TCRdb running MiXCR on the 5' RACE reads. Here the sample spans approximately 1,700,000 distinct CDR3 sequences, around 42% being singletons. The sample taken for sequencing was blood. The clonotype was recovered from a human donor in good health. The rearrangement uses TRBV7-9 and TRBJ1-1; TRBD1 matches 9 bases. This chain's CDR3 is CASSPDRGKLNTEAFF. The CDR3 bases are TGTGCCAGCAGCCCCGACAGGGGGAAACTGAACACTGAAGCTTTCTTT.